This T cell receptor beta chain was observed in a study of blood T cell repertoires in COVID-19 (TCRdb year 2020). Background for the entire study: Samples covering the acute and convalescent phases of COVID-19 were provided by collaborators in the United States, Italy and Spain. The material from the prospective study consisted of cDNA or gDNA derived from T cells, B-cell-depleted T cells, or PBMCs. Deeply sampled blood TCRbeta repertoires from subjects exposed to, actively infected with, or recovered from COVID-19 were included in the dataset. A freely available public database, intended as a resource for researchers studying the immune response to SARS-CoV-2, is where the repertoires were released. Samples were obtained from the ongoing ImmuneRACE study (first 160 participants) and from about 1,300 subjects provided by 6 global collaborators. Sample metadata almost always included a de-identified subject ID, COVID-19 status, age in years and sex. Where HLA class I and class II types were available, the types were taken from metadata supplied by the sample provider, not from assay-based typing.

The paper's findings and limits, for the study overall: The quantity of clinical and demographic metadata differed by source and by participant and was supplied without curation.

TCRbeta CDR3 regions were amplified from genomic DNA using the immunoSEQ Assay, a bias-controlled multiplex PCR. The original pipeline was this. Nucleated cell counts per sample were estimated from amplification of reference gene primers within the assay. To quantify the absolute abundance of each unique TCRbeta CDR3 rearrangement, sequence reads were collapsed and filtered. For each sample, productive Simpson clonality was calculated as the square root of Simpson's diversity index over productive rearrangements. The table was pulled from immuneACCESS by TCRdb, which kept in-frame rearrangements only. Such tables lose some clones; where checked, under half of the loss comes from unresolved V genes, and the rest has no known cause. V and J calls and clone size are given by that table; D and trimming were obtained from the DNA. The sample includes around 68,000 clones, with about 94% observed a single time. Of the sample, 2.9% falls within the top ten clones.

Whole blood was collected in K2EDTA tubes by collaborating institutions according to the institutions' own protocols. For TCRbeta analysis, collaborator samples were shipped as frozen whole blood, as isolated PBMCs, or as DNA extracted from either sample type. V is cut back by 6 bases and J by 4 bases, with 5 bases in the junction unmatched. Spanning cysteine to phenylalanine, the CDR3 consists of 15 amino acids. Only the CDR3 DNA stays, 45 bases, in frame from base 1. CDR1 and CDR2 are drawn from the germline V gene: ENHRY, SYGVKD. There are a few counts of this clone. The antigen it binds to is not known. No clone much larger than this one lies a single base away; base qualities are absent.

The chain couples TRBV10-3 to TRBJ2-1; 11 central bases correspond to TRBD2. This TCR came from a man in his 70s with active COVID-19. Source material: peripheral blood. At the DNA level, the sequence is TGTGCCATCAGGGATAGCGGGGGGGATTACAATGAGCAGTTCTTC. Its product reads: CAIRDSGGDYNEQFF.